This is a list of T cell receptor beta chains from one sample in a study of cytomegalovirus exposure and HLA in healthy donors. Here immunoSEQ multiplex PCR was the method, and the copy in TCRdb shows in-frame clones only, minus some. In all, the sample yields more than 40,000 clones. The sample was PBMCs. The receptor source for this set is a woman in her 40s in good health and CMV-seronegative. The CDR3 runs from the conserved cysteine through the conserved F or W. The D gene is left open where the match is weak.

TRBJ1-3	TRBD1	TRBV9	TGTGCCAGCAGCCCCGACAGGGGGCATGGAAACACCATATATTTT	CASSPDRGHGNTIYF
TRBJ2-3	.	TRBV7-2	TGTGCCAGCAGCTTAACAGCGGGTAGGGGGGGGCTATATACGCAGTATTTT	CASSLTAGRGGLYTQYF
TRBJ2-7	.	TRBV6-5	TGTGCCAGCGGGTGGGGGGAAGGAGCCTACGAGCAGTACTTC	CASGWGEGAYEQYF
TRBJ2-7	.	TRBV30	TGTGCCTGGAGCCCAACCCGGACAGACTCCACCTACGAGCAGTACTTC	CAWSPTRTDSTYEQYF
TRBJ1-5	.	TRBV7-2	TGTGCCAGCAGCTACGGGACAAGCAATCAGCCCCAGCATTTT	CASSYGTSNQPQHF
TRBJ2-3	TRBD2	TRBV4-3	TGCGCCAGCAGCCGGCTAGCGGGAGTATCGGATACGCAGTATTTT	CASSRLAGVSDTQYF
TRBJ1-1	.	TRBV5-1	TGCGCCAGCAGCTTGGTACAGGGGAACACTGAAGCTTTCTTT	CASSLVQGNTEAFF
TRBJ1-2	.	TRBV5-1	TGCGCCAGCAGCCATGACAGAGCGGGTAACTATGGCTACACCTTC	CASSHDRAGNYGYTF
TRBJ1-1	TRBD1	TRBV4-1	TGCGCCAGCAGCCAACCCTGGACAGGGGAGCTGGACACTGAAGATTTCTTT	CASSQPWTGELDTEDFF
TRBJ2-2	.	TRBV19	TGTGCCAGTAGTATCGATAACAGGCCCACCGGGGAGCTGTTTTTT	CASSIDNRPTGELFF
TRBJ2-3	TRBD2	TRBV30	TGTGCCTGGTCCACCGGACTAGCGGGAGGGCCCATCACAGATACGCAGTATTTT	CAWSTGLAGGPITDTQYF
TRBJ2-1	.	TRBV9	TGTGCCAGCAGCGTAGCTACTTACAATGAGCAGTTCTTC	CASSVATYNEQFF
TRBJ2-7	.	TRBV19	TGTGCCAGTTCCTCGCCCGGGTCCCACTACGAGCAGTACTTC	CASSSPGSHYEQYF
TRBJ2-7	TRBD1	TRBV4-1	TGCGCCAGCAGCCAGGCCCCGGGACAGGCGGGTCACGAGCAGTACTTC	CASSQAPGQAGHEQYF
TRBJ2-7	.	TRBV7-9	TGTGCCAGCAGCCTCGAAGCGGACCCGACCTACGAGCAGTACTTC	CASSLEADPTYEQYF
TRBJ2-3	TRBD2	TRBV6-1	TGTGCCAGCAGTGGAGGACTAGCGGGAGGCTGGGATACGCAGTATTTT	CASSGGLAGGWDTQYF
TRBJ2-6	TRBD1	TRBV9	TGTGCCAGCAGCGTAGCACAGGGGGGTAGCTCTGGGGCCAACGTCCTGACTTTC	CASSVAQGGSSGANVLTF
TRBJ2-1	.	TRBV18	TGTGCCAGCTCACCATTCTTCGGGAATGAGCAGTTCTTC	CASSPFFGNEQFF
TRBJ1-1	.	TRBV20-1	TGCAGTGCTTTTTTCGGGAGTGAAGCTTTCTTT	CSAFFGSEAFF
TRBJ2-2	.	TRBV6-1	TGTGCCAGCAGTGGGAGGCGGAGAACGAACACCGGGGAGCTGTTTTTT	CASSGRRRTNTGELFF
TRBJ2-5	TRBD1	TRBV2	TGTGCCAGGATAAACAGCCGGGACAGTGACCGCGTGGAGACCCAGTACTTC	CARINSRDSDRVETQYF
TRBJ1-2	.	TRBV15	TGTGCCACCAGCAGAGCGGCAGGAAGAGATGGCTACACCTTC	CATSRAAGRDGYTF
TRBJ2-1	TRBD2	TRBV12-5	TGTGCTAGTGCCCGGACTAGCGGTTACAATGAGCAGTTCTTC	CASARTSGYNEQFF
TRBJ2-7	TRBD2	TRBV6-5	TGTGCCAGCACCGACGGGGCTAGCGGGAGATACGAGCAGTACTTC	CASTDGASGRYEQYF
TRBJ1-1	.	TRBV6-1	TGTGCCAGCTCCGCGGAGGAAACTGAAGCTTTCTTT	CASSAEETEAFF
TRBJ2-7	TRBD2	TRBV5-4	TGTGCCAGCAGCCGGGGTGGACTAGCGGTTTACGAGCAGTACTTC	CASSRGGLAVYEQYF
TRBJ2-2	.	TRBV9	TGTGCCAGCAGCGTAGATGAAGGGGGCACCGGGGAGCTGTTTTTT	CASSVDEGGTGELFF
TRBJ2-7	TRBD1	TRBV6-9	TGTGCCAGATGCAGGGGGCGTTACGAGCAGTACTTC	CARCRGRYEQYF
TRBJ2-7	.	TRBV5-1	TGCGCCAGCAGCTCCTCCCCCGTGAGCTCCTACGAGCAGTACTTC	CASSSSPVSSYEQYF
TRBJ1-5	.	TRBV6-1	TGTGCCACCCATCCGATGAGGGTCAGCAATCAGCCCCAGCATTTT	CATHPMRVSNQPQHF
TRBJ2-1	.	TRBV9	TGTGCCAGCAGCGTTTCGCTAGTTGGCAATGAGCAGTTCTTC	CASSVSLVGNEQFF
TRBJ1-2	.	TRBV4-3	TGCGCCAGCAGCCAAGAGGCAGGGAACGGCTACACCTTC	CASSQEAGNGYTF
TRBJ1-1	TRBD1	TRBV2	TGTGCCAGCAGTGGGGGGACAGGAGAATCTGAAGCTTTCTTT	CASSGGTGESEAFF
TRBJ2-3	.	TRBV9	TGTGCCAGCAGCCTCGGGGGCACAGATACGCAGTATTTT	CASSLGGTDTQYF